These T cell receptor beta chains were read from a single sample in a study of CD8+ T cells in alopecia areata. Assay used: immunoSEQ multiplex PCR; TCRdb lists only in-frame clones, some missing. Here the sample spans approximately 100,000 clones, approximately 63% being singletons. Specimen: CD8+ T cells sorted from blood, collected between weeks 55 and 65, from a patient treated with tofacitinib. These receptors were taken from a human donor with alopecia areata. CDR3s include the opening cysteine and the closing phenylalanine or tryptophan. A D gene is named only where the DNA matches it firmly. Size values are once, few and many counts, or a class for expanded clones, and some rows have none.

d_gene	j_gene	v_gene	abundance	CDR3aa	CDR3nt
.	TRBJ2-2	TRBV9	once	CASGGQTNTGELFF	TGTGCCAGCGGAGGACAGACGAACACCGGGGAGCTGTTTTTT
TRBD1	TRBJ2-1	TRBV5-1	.	CASSWGQGSNEQFF	TGCGCCAGCAGCTGGGGACAGGGGAGCAATGAGCAGTTCTTC
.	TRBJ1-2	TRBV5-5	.	CASSPTQKGGFYGYTF	TGTGCCAGCAGCCCGACGCAGAAGGGCGGGTTCTATGGCTACACCTTC
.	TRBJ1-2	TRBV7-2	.	CASSPRTVGYTF	TGTGCCAGCAGCCCACGGACAGTAGGCTACACCTTC
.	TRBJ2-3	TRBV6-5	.	CASSYSGTDTQYF	TGTGCCAGCAGTTACTCTGGCACAGATACGCAGTATTTT
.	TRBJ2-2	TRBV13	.	CASSSQTGELFF	TGTGCCAGCAGCTCCCAGACCGGGGAGCTGTTTTTT
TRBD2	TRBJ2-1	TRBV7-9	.	CASSPYSGGEQFF	TGTGCCAGCAGCCCCTATAGCGGGGGTGAGCAGTTCTTC
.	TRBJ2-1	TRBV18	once	CASSQTGNEQFF	TGTGCCAGCTCACAAACTGGGAATGAGCAGTTCTTC
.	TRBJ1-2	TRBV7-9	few	CATGRGSDYGYTF	TGTGCCACCGGGAGAGGGTCGGACTATGGCTACACCTTC
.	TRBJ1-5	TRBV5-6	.	CASTAGYSNQPQHF	TGTGCCAGCACCGCGGGGTATAGCAATCAGCCCCAGCATTTT
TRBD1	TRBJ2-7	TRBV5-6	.	CASSPKDRSSYEQYF	TGTGCCAGCAGCCCAAAGGACAGGAGCTCCTACGAGCAGTACTTC
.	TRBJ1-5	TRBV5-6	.	CASNPAGDTDQPQHF	TGTGCCAGCAACCCGGCGGGTGACACAGATCAGCCCCAGCATTTT
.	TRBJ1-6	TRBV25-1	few	CASSDGRADNSPLHF	TGTGCCAGCAGTGATGGTAGGGCGGATAATTCACCCCTCCACTTT
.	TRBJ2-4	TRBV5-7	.	CASVNRNRYIQYF	TGTGCCAGCGTGAACAGGAATCGCTACATTCAGTACTTC
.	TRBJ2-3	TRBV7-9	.	CASSFGSDTQYF	TGTGCCAGCAGCTTCGGTTCGGATACGCAGTATTTT
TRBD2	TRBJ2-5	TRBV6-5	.	CASSRLAGRQETQYF	TGTGCCAGCAGTAGACTAGCGGGGAGACAAGAGACCCAGTACTTC
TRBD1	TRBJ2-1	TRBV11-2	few	CATKDRGSYNEQFF	TGTGCCACCAAAGACAGGGGGTCCTACAATGAGCAGTTCTTC
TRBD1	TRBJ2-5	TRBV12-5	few	CASVEGQTSYF	TGTGCTAGTGTTGAGGGACAGACCTCTTACTTC
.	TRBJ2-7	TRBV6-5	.	CASSYGGGEQYF	TGTGCCAGCAGTTACGGTGGAGGCGAGCAGTACTTC
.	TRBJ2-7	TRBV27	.	CASSHPALNEQYF	TGTGCCAGCAGTCACCCGGCCTTGAACGAGCAGTACTTC
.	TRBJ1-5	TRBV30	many	CAWSRQAEVQPQHF	TGTGCCTGGAGCCGACAGGCGGAAGTACAGCCCCAGCATTTT
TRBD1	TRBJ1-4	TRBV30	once	CAWRLGQGSTNEKLFF	TGTGCCTGGAGATTGGGACAGGGGTCAACTAATGAAAAACTGTTTTTT